This T cell receptor (beta chain) was retrieved from a study of Ad26.COV2.S vaccination and SARS-CoV-2 variants. On the study more broadly: Each vaccinee took Ad26.COV2.S intramuscularly, once or twice 56 days apart.

Broader study findings: Vaccinees reportedly had broad spike-specific CD8+ and CD4+ T cell responses. The analyses of TCR breadth and depth may have understated the size of total T cell responses.

Treatment here: 15 to 20 received Ad26.COV2.S at low or high dose, single or two shots; about 5 received placebo; per-sample allocation not given. Samples came from day 63 after the first vaccine or placebo injection. In Boston, an adult donor aged 18-55 years took part. This clone has just one count. Its target is not known. Clones were read by immunoSEQ multiplex PCR, and TCRdb kept only the in-frame ones, dropping some. The data show 500,000 or so clones, 80% to 90% seen once. The CDR3 extends over 16 amino acids. V dropped 10 bases and J dropped 0; count of bases not matched to a gene: 11. Germline assignment: CDR1 MDHEN and CDR2 SYDVKM.

V is TRBV28 and J is TRBJ2-1; 8 positions agree with TRBD1. The sequence was collected from a person between 18 and 65 years old who received the Ad26.COV2.S COVID-19 vaccine or a placebo. The sample was peripheral blood, taken in a trial of Ad26.COV2.S vaccine versus placebo. DNA of the CDR3: TGTGCCACCCTCGACAGGGGTGCCTACTCCTACAATGAGCAGTTCTTC. Encoded protein: CATLDRGAYSYNEQFF.